The 5 T cell receptor beta chains given below trace back to one sample, sequenced in a study of cytomegalovirus exposure and HLA in healthy donors. 60 Vbeta and 13 Jbeta primers were used in PCR. Generated by immunoSEQ multiplex PCR, the TCRdb table keeps only in-frame clones and is missing some. The sample carries roughly 110,000 clones, around 80% recorded once. The specimen was PBMCs. These receptors all stem from a man in his 60s in good health and CMV-seronegative.

The chain carries TRBV5-1 and TRBJ2-3; TRBD1 agrees at 9 bases. The CDR3 sequence is 15 residues long. V was clipped by 1 base and J by 4 bases; unmatched bases: 4. CDR1 and CDR2 from the germline V gene are SGHRS and YFSETQ. CDR3 sequence reads: CASSLTGGVADTQYF. The CDR3 DNA reads TGCGCCAGCAGCTTGACAGGGGGCGTTGCAGATACGCAGTATTTT. The full variable domain, with the rest looked up from reference TRBV5-1 and TRBJ2-3, is KAGVTQTPRYLIKTRGQQVTLSCSPISGHRSVSWYQQTPGQGLQFLFEYFSETQRNKGNFPGRFSGRQFSNSRSEMNVSTLELGDSALYLCASSLTGGVADTQYFGPGTRLTVL.

This chain links TRBV9 with TRBJ1-4; D is ambiguous. The V end was cut by 4 bases, the J end by 4 bases, with 17 bases between. The germline V gene encodes CDR1 SGDLS and CDR2 YYNGEE. The length of the CDR3 is 16 residues. The CDR3: CASSPPPGIGNEKLFF. CDR3 DNA sequence: TGTGCCAGCAGCCCACCACCCGGGATCGGTAATGAAAAACTGTTTTTT.

The chain uses TRBV7-2 and TRBJ2-7, with no clear D. Germline values: CDR1 SGHTA, CDR2 FQGNSA. CDR3 length: 14 amino acids. Trimming shortened V by 1 base and J by 4 bases, and 11 bases separated the two germline ends. CDR3 amino acids: CASSLVTPIYEQYF. CDR3 sequence (DNA): TGTGCCAGCAGCTTAGTGACACCCATTTACGAGCAGTACTTC.

The chain carries TRBV5-1 and TRBJ2-5; 12 nucleotides align to TRBD2. The trim removed 2 bases at V and 2 bases at J, leaving 4 bases unmatched. This CDR3 comprises 16 residues. Per germline, CDR1 SGHRS and CDR2 YFSETQ. In DNA, the CDR3 is TGCGCCAGCAGCTTACTGACTAGCGGGGGACAAGAGACCCAGTACTTC. This gives the protein CASSLLTSGGQETQYF.

This chain uses TRBV5-4 with TRBJ1-2; perhaps TRBD1 as D (5 bases). The CDR3 covers 16 residues. The ends were cut back, 0 bases at V and 2 bases at J, with 14 bases in the middle. From germline, CDR1 is SGHNT and CDR2 YYREEE (reference sequence). CDR3 coding DNA: TGTGCCAGCAGCTTGGCCGGGCCAGGGCTCAACTATGGCTACACCTTC. This sequence encodes CASSLAGPGLNYGYTF.